The T cell receptor beta chain under discussion was sequenced for a study of T cell responses to AZD1222 COVID-19 vaccine. V shed 4 bases, J shed 4 bases, and the junction held 10 bases outside the gene matches. The CDR3 has 17 amino acids. Germline V gene sequence: CDR1 SGHNT, CDR2 YYREEE (reference sequence). Produced via immunoSEQ multiplex PCR; TCRdb's table is partial and in-frame only. The sample contains more than 95,000 clones, around 89% of which appear only once. This receptor was taken from an adult in good health. The material was peripheral blood, obtained on day 0 of AZD1222 vaccination. The V and J genes are TRBV5-4 and TRBJ2-2, with 10 bases identical to TRBD2. CDR3 nucleotide sequence: TGTGCCAGCAGCGGGGGGGCTAGCGGGAGTGCCACCGGGGAGCTGTTTTTT. It yields the protein CASSGGASGSATGELFF.